This TCR beta chain comes out of a study of vaccination and CD4 T cells after COVID-19. Study background: Overlapping spike peptides from SARS-CoV-2, HCoV-NL63, HCoV-OC43 and HCoV-229E served to stimulate the cells. Treatment of control cultures consisted of a CEFX pool, an HIV-1 Nef pool, or no peptide.

Cultured CD4+ T-cell DNA underwent Oncomine TCR Beta short-read sequencing. TCRdb re-derived calls from the PCR reads in MiXCR, one entry per CDR3 protein. Counted here are approximately 16,000 distinct CDR3 sequences, 45% to 60% occurring once; the ten biggest clones make up roughly 9.4%. The ends were cut back, 5 bases at V and 2 bases at J, with 12 bases in the middle. CDR3 length equals 14 residues. Germline V gene sequence: CDR1 SGHTA, CDR2 FQGNSA. Treatment described: approximately 11-day PBMC culture with coronavirus spike peptide pools or control peptides (ViraFEST assay). Regarding this clonotype: What it binds is unknown.

The rearrangement links TRBV7-2 to TRBJ1-2, with D possibly TRBD1 on 5 matching bases. The sample comprised CD4+ T cells from blood, cultured in vitro. This receptor was taken from a human donor who had recovered from COVID-19. The CDR3 region has the DNA TGTGCCAGCAGCCCATCGACAGAAAACTATGGCTACACCTTC. Amino acids: CASSPSTENYGYTF.